Listed below are T cell receptor beta chains from one sample, sequenced in a study of blood T cell repertoires in COVID-19. Clones were read by immunoSEQ multiplex PCR, and TCRdb kept only the in-frame ones, dropping some. The top ten hold more than 20% of the sample, which has about 33,000 clones, roughly nine tenths seen once. The sequenced material came from peripheral blood. Receptor source: a woman at least 80 years old with active or convalescent COVID-19. Each CDR3 is given with its conserved first and last residue. D genes are given only for firm matches. The size entry is marked missing in some rows and otherwise reads once, few, many or a size class.

clone size	J gene	D gene	V gene	CDR3 DNA	CDR3 protein
.	TRBJ1-2	.	TRBV7-9	TGTGCCAGCAGCACACACAGGGTAGTGAACTATGGCTACACCTTC	CASSTHRVVNYGYTF
few	TRBJ1-1	.	TRBV5-6	TGTGCCAGCAGCCCAGGGGTAGACAGGTCCGCCTCTGAAGCTTTCTTT	CASSPGVDRSASEAFF
.	TRBJ2-7	TRBD1	TRBV29-1	TGCAGCGTTGAAGCAGGACAGGGTATGCTTAAGCAGTACTTC	CSVEAGQGMLKQYF
.	TRBJ1-1	TRBD1	TRBV6-6	TGTGCCAGCAGTCCCTCCGGGACAGGGTACAGCAGGAGTGACACTGAAGCTTTCTTT	CASSPSGTGYSRSDTEAFF
.	TRBJ1-1	.	TRBV9	TGTGCCAGCAGCGTGCGCGGGAACACTGAAGCTTTCTTT	CASSVRGNTEAFF
.	TRBJ2-3	.	TRBV6-6	TGTGCCAGCAGTTACTCATCAGGGTCTCTAGATACGCAGTATTTT	CASSYSSGSLDTQYF
once	TRBJ1-6	TRBD1	TRBV30	TGTGCCTGGAGTGTACCCGACAGGGGGCGTTCACCCCTCCACTTT	CAWSVPDRGRSPLHF
.	TRBJ2-1	TRBD2	TRBV3-1/TRBV3-2	TGTGCCAGCAGCCAACTAACCCCGGGACTAGCGGCCCCGAGCTCCTACAATGAGCAGTTCTTC	CASSQLTPGLAAPSSYNEQFF
.	TRBJ2-2	.	TRBV5-4	TGTGCCAGCAGCCCACGACAGACTGCGAACACCGGGGAGCTGTTTTTT	CASSPRQTANTGELFF
.	TRBJ1-5	.	TRBV2	TGTGCCAGCAGTGAAATACGTACGGGTGGTAAGCCCCAGCATTTT	CASSEIRTGGKPQHF
.	TRBJ2-5	.	TRBV7-9	TGTGCCAGCAGCTTAGCGGGAGTGGAGACCCAGTACTTC	CASSLAGVETQYF
.	TRBJ2-2	.	TRBV6-5	TGTGCCAGCATAGAGAACACCGGGGAGCTGTTTTTT	CASIENTGELFF
.	TRBJ2-2	TRBD1	TRBV10-3	TGTGCCATCAGTGGGCCGACAGGGACCGGGGAGCTGTTTTTT	CAISGPTGTGELFF
.	TRBJ2-5	TRBD2	TRBV5-1	TGCGCCAGCAGCTCAACTAGCGCACAAGAGACCCAGTACTTC	CASSSTSAQETQYF
.	TRBJ1-3	.	TRBV9	TGTGCCAGCAGCGTAGCCCCAACACCACGCTCTGGAAACACCATATATTTT	CASSVAPTPRSGNTIYF
.	TRBJ1-4	.	TRBV6-6	TGTGCCAGCAGTTACGGCAGGACTGCAACTAATGAAAAACTGTTTTTT	CASSYGRTATNEKLFF
.	TRBJ1-4	.	TRBV6-6	TGTGCCAGCAGCCCACAGGACAAACGGAACGAAAAACTGTTTTTT	CASSPQDKRNEKLFF
.	TRBJ2-7	TRBD2	TRBV5-1	TGCGCCAGCAGCTTGGGGGGAGCGGGAGAAAACTACGAGCAGTACTTC	CASSLGGAGENYEQYF
.	TRBJ1-1	.	TRBV12-3/TRBV12-4	TGTGCCAGCAGTCAGCAGGGTATCACTGAAGCTTTCTTT	CASSQQGITEAFF
once	TRBJ2-1	.	TRBV28	TGTGCCAGCAGTTTAGGTCAACAGTACAATGAGCAGTTCTTC	CASSLGQQYNEQFF
.	TRBJ1-2	.	TRBV6-5	TGTGCCAGCAGTCGCACTGGGGGCGGCTACACCTTC	CASSRTGGGYTF
.	TRBJ2-2	TRBD2	TRBV10-1	TGCGCCAGCAGTGACTATGGACTAGCGGGGGGGCCCGGGGAGCTGTTTTTT	CASSDYGLAGGPGELFF
.	TRBJ2-2	TRBD2	TRBV3-1/TRBV3-2	TGTGCCAGCAGCGGGGGGGTAAACACCGGGGAGCTGTTTTTT	CASSGGVNTGELFF
.	TRBJ1-1	.	TRBV30	TGTGCCTGTACCGACTACACTGAAGCTTTCTTT	CACTDYTEAFF
.	TRBJ1-1	.	TRBV29-1	TGCAGCGGCGGGGTGAACACTGAAGCTTTCTTT	CSGGVNTEAFF
.	TRBJ1-5	.	TRBV24-1	TGTGCCACCAGTGACACTGGACAGCCCTATCAGCCCCAGCATTTT	CATSDTGQPYQPQHF
.	TRBJ2-7	TRBD2	TRBV5-6	TGTGCCAGCAGCTTGGCATTAGCGGGGGATTACGAGCAGTACTTC	CASSLALAGDYEQYF
.	TRBJ1-2	.	TRBV2	TGTGCCAGCAGAGCCACCGGGACTATTGGCTACACCTTC	CASRATGTIGYTF
.	TRBJ1-2	.	TRBV9	TGTGCCAGCAGCGTATTCGTCGAGGATTATGGCTACACCTTC	CASSVFVEDYGYTF
once	TRBJ1-2	.	TRBV6-6	TGTGCCAGCCAACTTGACGGGGAGGCCGGTTATGGCTACACCTTC	CASQLDGEAGYGYTF
.	TRBJ2-1	.	TRBV3-1/TRBV3-2	TGTGCCAGCAGCCAAAGTCGGTCAGGGGCAAGCTCGAATGAGCAGTTCTTC	CASSQSRSGASSNEQFF
.	TRBJ1-4	.	TRBV28	TGTGCCAGCAGTATCCGTCCGAATGAAAAACTGTTTTTT	CASSIRPNEKLFF
once	TRBJ1-5	TRBD1	TRBV19	TGTGCCACCAGGACAGGGGGGAGCAATCAGCCCCAGCATTTT	CATRTGGSNQPQHF
.	TRBJ2-3	.	TRBV10-3	TGTGCCATCAGAGCCTCCTCGGGAACCTTCACAGATACGCAGTATTTT	CAIRASSGTFTDTQYF
once	TRBJ2-1	.	TRBV19	TGTGCCAGTAGTAACACGAATGAGCAGTTCTTC	CASSNTNEQFF
.	TRBJ2-7	TRBD1	TRBV6-5	TGTGCCAGCAGGACAGGGGCCCACGAGCAGTACTTC	CASRTGAHEQYF
.	TRBJ2-3	TRBD1	TRBV11-2	TGTGCCAGCAGCCCTACTGGGACAGGGGGAGAAGATACGCAGTATTTT	CASSPTGTGGEDTQYF
.	TRBJ1-1	.	TRBV28	TGTGCCAGCAGTTTATATGGGGCGGGAGGGAATATGAACACTGAAGCTTTCTTT	CASSLYGAGGNMNTEAFF
.	TRBJ1-5	.	TRBV6-4	TGTGCCAGCAGTGAAGGAGCTCATCAGCCCCAGCATTTT	CASSEGAHQPQHF
.	TRBJ2-5	TRBD1	TRBV19	TGTGCCAGTAGTATCGGGGGACAGGGAGGAGAGACCCAGTACTTC	CASSIGGQGGETQYF